A selection of T cell receptor beta chains follows, all from one sample in a study of blood T cell repertoires in COVID-19. Clones were read by immunoSEQ multiplex PCR, and TCRdb kept only the in-frame ones, dropping some. This sample has roughly 230,000 clones, with over 70% found just once. Material for sequencing was peripheral blood. Every receptor here comes from a man aged 35-49 years with active or convalescent COVID-19. Both conserved end residues are part of each CDR3. D genes are given only for firm matches. Rows may omit the clone size; those that give it use once, few, many or a size class.

j_gene,v_gene,d_gene,abundance,CDR3nt,CDR3aa
TRBJ1-3,TRBV7-2,NA,NA,TGTGCCAGCAGCCCCAGGGAAGGGGCTGGAAACACCATATATTTT,CASSPREGAGNTIYF
TRBJ1-5,TRBV2,TRBD1,NA,TGTGCCAGCAGTGAAGGGACAGGGAGGGGTCAGCCCCAGCATTTT,CASSEGTGRGQPQHF
TRBJ2-7,TRBV6-2/TRBV6-3,TRBD2,NA,TGTGCCAGCAGTTCCCAGAGCGGGGGGGCCTCCGAGCAGTACTTC,CASSSQSGGASEQYF
TRBJ2-1,TRBV7-9,TRBD2,once,TGTGCCAGCAGGGGAGGGTTCTACAATGAGCAGTTCTTC,CASRGGFYNEQFF
TRBJ1-5,TRBV18,NA,NA,TGTGCCAGCTCACCTCTGCCCGCCGGGGAGCCCCAGCATTTT,CASSPLPAGEPQHF
TRBJ2-1,TRBV24-1,NA,NA,TGTGCCACCAGTGATTCGATGGGGACCGGGACTCGATACAATGAGCAGTTCTTC,CATSDSMGTGTRYNEQFF
TRBJ1-1,TRBV29-1,TRBD1,NA,TGCAGCGTCTCCGGGACAGGGAGCACTGAAGCTTTCTTT,CSVSGTGSTEAFF
TRBJ2-2,TRBV9,NA,NA,TGTGCCAGCAGGAAAGCGGAGCACACCGGGGAGCTGTTTTTT,CASRKAEHTGELFF
TRBJ2-7,TRBV10-3,NA,NA,TGTGCCATCCAGGGCCTGGTGCTGGGGGGCGAGCAGTACTTC,CAIQGLVLGGEQYF
TRBJ2-2,TRBV15,TRBD1,NA,TGTGCCACCAGCCCGGGACAGTTCACCGGGGAGCTGTTTTTT,CATSPGQFTGELFF
TRBJ1-5,TRBV12-3/TRBV12-4,NA,NA,TGTGCCAGCAAGGGGGGGGCTCAGCCCCAGCATTTT,CASKGGAQPQHF
TRBJ1-5,TRBV6-1,NA,NA,TGTGCCAGCAGTGAGGTGACGACCCTAGTGCCCCAGCATTTT,CASSEVTTLVPQHF
TRBJ1-4,TRBV19,NA,NA,TGTGCCACCTCAGAGGTCGGACATGTCGCAACTAATGAAAAACTGTTTTTT,CATSEVGHVATNEKLFF
TRBJ1-2,TRBV3-1/TRBV3-2,TRBD1,NA,TGTGCCAGCAGCATACGGACAGGGGGCAGGTATGGCTACACCTTC,CASSIRTGGRYGYTF
TRBJ2-7,TRBV6-2/TRBV6-3,NA,NA,TGTGCCAGCAGTTACGCACGACTGAATTTGGGTTACGAGCAGTACTTC,CASSYARLNLGYEQYF
TRBJ1-2,TRBV4-1,NA,once,TGCGCCAGCAGCCAAGAGGTCCGGGACACATCACCCTATGGCTACACCTTC,CASSQEVRDTSPYGYTF
TRBJ1-1,TRBV18,NA,NA,TGTGCCAGCTCACCACTGGGCCAGGGGGCTTTCTTT,CASSPLGQGAFF
TRBJ1-5,TRBV6-2/TRBV6-3,NA,many,TGTGCCAGCAGCCGCTGGGTCCCGGCCGGGGGCAATCAGCCCCAGCATTTT,CASSRWVPAGGNQPQHF
TRBJ2-2,TRBV5-1,TRBD2,NA,TGCGCCAGCAGCTTGGGCCCTAGCGGGCTCGGGGAGCTGTTTTTT,CASSLGPSGLGELFF
TRBJ2-1,TRBV5-1,TRBD2,NA,TGCGCCAGCAGCTCCCCGCTAGCGGGGGGATACAATGAGCAGTTCTTC,CASSSPLAGGYNEQFF
TRBJ2-1,TRBV5-1,TRBD2,NA,TGCGCCAGCAGCTTGATGACTAGCGGGACAAATGAGCAGTTCTTC,CASSLMTSGTNEQFF
TRBJ1-1,TRBV30,NA,NA,TGTGCCTGGAGTTGGGGAGAGGGGAACACTGAAGCTTTCTTT,CAWSWGEGNTEAFF
TRBJ1-4,TRBV27,NA,NA,TGTGCCAGCAGTCACAGGGTCGGGGAAAAACTGTTTTTT,CASSHRVGEKLFF
TRBJ2-1,TRBV29-1,TRBD1,once,TGCAGCGTTGTGGTGGGACAGTGGAGTGAGCAGTTCTTC,CSVVVGQWSEQFF
TRBJ2-2,TRBV3-1/TRBV3-2,TRBD2,few,TGTGCTTCCTCAGGACTAGCGGACACCGGGGAGCTGTTTTTT,CASSGLADTGELFF
TRBJ1-2,TRBV27,NA,NA,TGTGCCAGCAGAGACAGACGGTTAAGCGGCTACACCTTC,CASRDRRLSGYTF
TRBJ2-7,TRBV3-1/TRBV3-2,NA,NA,TGTGCCAGCAGCCCCCAAGGACTGAACTCCTACGAGCAGTACTTC,CASSPQGLNSYEQYF
TRBJ1-1,TRBV7-3,TRBD1,NA,TGTGCCAGCAGCCGGACAGGCCGGAACACTGAAGCTTTCTTT,CASSRTGRNTEAFF
TRBJ1-6,TRBV6-2/TRBV6-3,TRBD1,NA,TGTGCCAGCAGTTTAAACTCCGGGACAGGGAATTCACCCCTCCACTTT,CASSLNSGTGNSPLHF
TRBJ1-1,TRBV6-9,TRBD1,NA,TGTGCCAGCAGTTACCCGACAGGGGAGGGTGAAGCTTTCTTT,CASSYPTGEGEAFF
TRBJ1-1,TRBV18,TRBD1,NA,TGTGCCAGCTCACAGGACAGGGACACTGAAGCTTTCTTT,CASSQDRDTEAFF
TRBJ2-3,TRBV3-1/TRBV3-2,NA,NA,TGTGCCAGCAGCCAAGACGGACTCACAGATACGCAGTATTTT,CASSQDGLTDTQYF
TRBJ1-2,TRBV29-1,NA,few,TGCAGCGTTGAACAGGGTGGCTACACCTTC,CSVEQGGYTF
TRBJ1-1,TRBV5-1,NA,NA,TGCGCCAGCAGCTTGACAGGTATGGGGAACACTGAAGCTTTCTTT,CASSLTGMGNTEAFF
TRBJ1-6,TRBV6-5,TRBD1,NA,TGTGCCAGCAGTTATCTTGGGACAGGGATGAATTCACCCCTCCACTTT,CASSYLGTGMNSPLHF
TRBJ1-1,TRBV5-4,NA,many,TGTGCCAGCAGCTTCAGTACAAACGGAGTGAACACTGAAGCTTTCTTT,CASSFSTNGVNTEAFF
TRBJ1-1,TRBV14,TRBD1,NA,TGTGCCAGCAGCAATACCGGGACAGGGTGGCCTGAAGCTTTCTTT,CASSNTGTGWPEAFF
TRBJ2-5,TRBV5-1,NA,NA,TGCGCCAGCAGCATTAACGTCGGAGAGACCCAGTACTTC,CASSINVGETQYF
TRBJ1-2,TRBV6-1,TRBD1,NA,TGTGCCAGCAGTGATCGACAGGGAGCGAACTATGGCTACACCTTC,CASSDRQGANYGYTF
TRBJ2-1,TRBV14,TRBD2,NA,TGTGCCAGCAGCCACCGAGGGACTAGCGGGAGGAATGAGCAGTTCTTC,CASSHRGTSGRNEQFF
TRBJ1-2,TRBV5-5,TRBD1,once,TGTGCCAGCAGCTTGACGGGACAGGGGCTGGAAGGCTACACCTTC,CASSLTGQGLEGYTF
TRBJ1-1,TRBV6-5,NA,many,TGTGCCAGCAGTTACTCTGGGGGCGGGAACACTGAAGCTTTCTTT,CASSYSGGGNTEAFF